This T cell receptor (beta chain) was identified in a study of blood T cell repertoires in COVID-19. Study information: Samples representing acute and convalescent COVID-19 were sourced from the United States, Italy and Spain. The analysed material was cDNA or gDNA that came from T cells, B-cell-depleted T cells, or PBMCs.

Measured with immunoSEQ multiplex PCR; TCRdb has only the in-frame clones, and not every one. The table has a few hundred thousand clones, 83% seen once; the top ten hold 5% to 6%. Everyone who took part was roughly 18 to 89 years old, and they came from about 25 US areas. Germline V gene sequence: CDR1 SGHRS, CDR2 YFSETQ. The CDR3 consists of 15 residues. J gave up 0 bases and V 1 base, and 2 bases lay outside the gene matches. The chain is built from TRBV5-1 and TRBJ2-5; 8 nucleotides agree with TRBD2. Sequenced material: PBMCs or T cells enriched from blood (not recorded which). The TCR sequence derives from a woman aged 50 to 60 who had recovered from COVID-19. The CDR3, as DNA: TGCGCCAGCAGCTTGTTTAGCGGGGACCAAGAGACCCAGTACTTC. This gives the protein CASSLFSGDQETQYF.